The 29 T cell receptor beta chains in this list originate from one sample, sequenced in a study of metastatic and nonmetastatic thyroid tumors. TCRdb recomputed clones from the PCR reads via MiXCR. The sample has 15,000 to 20,000 clones, approximately 32% seen once; the top ten hold 20% to 25%. Not a single patient had been given any form of treatment at any point before undergoing thyroid surgery. Material for sequencing was adjacent normal tissue. These receptors were collected from a female donor with papillary thyroid cancer or a benign thyroid nodule (not recorded which). Some clones in this sample may be carry-over from other donors' samples.

A word on this clone: One end of the junction varies from germline; a read error may be responsible. Other DNA sequences within the sample encode an identical CDR3. The V and J genes are TRBV7-9 and TRBJ2-7; 11 bases map to TRBD2. This CDR3 is 15 amino acids long. CDR1 is SEHNR and CDR2 is FQNEAQ in the germline V gene (reference sequence). For the CDR3, the DNA is TGCGCCAGCAGCTTAGCGGGGGGGTCCACCTACGAGCAGTACTTC. Amino acids: CASSLAGGSTYEQYF. Together with reference TRBV7-9 and TRBJ2-7, the CDR3 gives the full variable domain: DTGVSQNPRHKITKRGQNVTFRCDPISEHNRLYWYRQTLGQGPEFLTYFQNEAQLEKSRLLSDRFSAERPKGSFSTLEIQRTEQGDSAMYLCASSLAGGSTYEQYFGPGTRLTVT.

The chain carries TRBV7-3 and TRBJ2-3, with D possibly being TRBD2 (7 bases). With 4 bases removed from V and 14 bases from J, the gap between germline ends came to 25 bases. CDR1 is SGHTA and CDR2 is FQGTGA in the germline V gene. This CDR3 has 15 amino acids. This CDR3 reads CASSSDGGGTDTLYF. CDR3 nucleotide sequence: TGTGCCAGCAGCTCCGATGGCGGGGGCACAGATACTCTGTATTTT.

This clone came up many times. This may come from a read error, since a much larger clone is one base off. Because the CDR3 is missing its conserved closing phenylalanine or tryptophan, this is likely a read error. The genes are TRBV19 and TRBJ1-1; maybe TRBD1 (6 bases). Germline loops: CDR1 LNHDA, CDR2 SQIVND (reference sequence). Deletions cut 5 bases from V and 6 bases from J, with 13 bases between. This CDR3 has 13 residues. CDR3 in amino acids: CASSVEQGSEAFL. For the CDR3, the DNA is TGTGCCAGTAGTGTCGAACAGGGATCTGAAGCTTTCCTT.

The chain combines TRBV5-5 with TRBJ2-1; possibly TRBD2 for D (5 bases). Germline CDR1 reads SGHKS; CDR2 reads YYEKEE (reference sequence). Deletions cut 5 bases from V and 6 bases from J, with 15 bases between. The CDR3 covers 14 residues. The CDR3 is CASRGSFAGNEQFF. CDR3 in DNA: TGTGCCAGCAGGGGCTCGTTTGCGGGCAATGAGCAGTTCTTC.

The gene calls are TRBV6-1 and TRBJ2-5; 12 nucleotides align to TRBD1. Unmatched junction bases numbered 12, after V lost 6 bases and J lost 4 bases. The germline gives CDR1 MNHNS, CDR2 SASEGT. This CDR3 is built from 17 residues. The CDR3 coding sequence is TGTGCCAGCAGGCATTGGGGGGGGGACAGGGGGCGAGAGACCCAGTACTTC. It translates to CASRHWGGDRGRETQYF.

This clone is deemed medium-sized (0.01 to 0.1%). The gene calls are TRBV28 and TRBJ1-2; the match to TRBD1 covers 11 bases. Germline trimming cut 3 bases from V and 8 bases from J; bases unmatched to any gene: 5. This CDR3 has 14 amino acids. Germline assignment: CDR1 MDHEN and CDR2 SYDVKM. The CDR3 reads CASSLDRGLGGYTF. CDR3 nucleotides: TGTGCCAGCAGTTTGGACAGGGGGCTGGGGGGCTACACCTTC.

The rearrangement joins TRBV18 to TRBJ1-6; 7 positions match TRBD1. The V gene end was trimmed by 2 bases and the J gene end by 10 bases; junction bases not matched to a gene: 5. Germline CDR1 is KGHSH and CDR2 is LQKENI. This CDR3 region has 14 residues. DNA for the CDR3: TGTGCCAGCTCACCAAGAGACAGGGACTCACCCCTCCACTTT. It encodes CASSPRDRDSPLHF.

This clone was detected only once. One end of the junction is discordant with germline, which a read error may explain. V gene TRBV12-3 or TRBV12-4 combines with J gene TRBJ2-1; D gene ambiguous. The CDR3 contains 13 residues. The CDR3 loop is CASSFNGHTEQFF. CDR3 bases: TGTGCCAGCAGTTTTAATGGCCACACTGAGCAGTTCTTT.

The chain has TRBV28 and TRBJ2-1; D not certain. Germline V gene lookup returns CDR1 MDHEN and CDR2 SYDVKM. The ends were cut back, 2 bases at V and 9 bases at J, with 11 bases in the middle. The CDR3 loop spans 13 amino acids. CDR3 sequence reads: CASSLSHIGEQFF. The CDR3 DNA is TGTGCCAGCAGTTTAAGTCATATTGGTGAGCAGTTCTTC.

This clone was seen repeatedly, ten times or more. This chain connects TRBV5-4 to TRBJ2-1; 9 bases line up with TRBD2. Germline CDR1 and CDR2: SGHNT and YYREEE (reference sequence). The V segment lost 3 bases and the J segment 8 bases; nucleotides outside the gene matches: 3. The CDR3 runs 13 residues. CDR3 protein: CASSSTSGHEQFF. CDR3 coding DNA: TGTGCCAGCAGCTCGACTAGCGGACATGAGCAGTTCTTC.

This clone was counted only a few times. J is TRBJ2-1 and V is TRBV19; D is possibly TRBD1 or TRBD2 (6 bases each). V was trimmed by 7 bases and J by 7 bases, leaving 20 bases between them. The CDR3 spans 15 residues. Per the germline V gene, CDR1 is LNHDA and CDR2 is SQIVND (reference sequence). CDR3 in amino acids: CASISPPGARNEQFF. The DNA for the CDR3 is TGTGCCAGTATATCCCCGCCGGGGGCCAGGAATGAGCAGTTCTTC.

V and J are TRBV20-1 and TRBJ2-1; TRBD2 matches 9 bases. Germline V gene data show CDR1 as DFQATT and CDR2 as SNEGSKA (reference sequence). The CDR3 covers 13 residues. The CDR3 loop reads CTSGLAGYNEQFF. The CDR3 coding sequence is TGCACTTCGGGGCTAGCGGGGTACAATGAGCAGTTCTTC.

This sequence joins TRBV19 and TRBJ1-1; tentative D call: TRBD1 (6 bases). The CDR3 covers 12 residues. Germline V CDR1 and CDR2: LNHDA, SQIVND (reference sequence). V was shortened by 1 base and J by 8 bases, with 8 bases between the two germline ends. The CDR3 nucleotides are TGTGCCAGTAGTATAGGGACAGTAGAAGCTTTCTTT. Translated: CASSIGTVEAFF.

This clone is a singleton in its sample. CDR3 nucleotide sequence: TGTGCCAGTAGTTTCCCCCTGACGGCTAGCACAGATACGCAGTATTTT. Its protein product is CASSFPLTASTDTQYF. V and J are TRBV19 and TRBJ2-3, with D uncertain. Per germline, CDR1 LNHDA and CDR2 SQIVND (reference sequence). CDR3 length: 16 residues. Trimming shortened V by 5 bases and J by 0 bases, and 15 bases separated the two germline ends. Full variable domain (missing parts from reference TRBV19 and TRBJ2-3): DGGITQSPKYLFRKEGQNVTLSCEQNLNHDAMYWYRQDPGQGLRLIYYSQIVNDFQKGDIAEGYSVSREKKESFPLTVTSAQKNPTAFYLCASSFPLTASTDTQYFGPGTRLTVL.

A few counts support this clone. The chain links TRBV6-1 to TRBJ1-2, with D possibly being TRBD1 (5 bases). The length of the CDR3 is 13 residues. V was pared by 10 bases and J by 7 bases, with 19 bases between. Germline CDR1 is MNHNS and CDR2 is SASEGT. CDR3 nucleotide sequence: TGTGCCACTCAGGCGCGGGTTCAGGGTGGCTACACCTTC. Its translation is CATQARVQGGYTF.

The rearrangement links TRBV20-1 to TRBJ2-6, with D possibly TRBD2 on 5 matching bases. The CDR3 spans 14 residues. V dropped 6 bases and J dropped 2 bases, with 11 bases sitting between them. Germline lookup yields CDR1 DFQATT and CDR2 SNEGSKA (reference sequence). In nucleotides, the CDR3 is TGCAGTGCCTGGCCGGGGACTGGGGCCAACGTCCTGACTTTC. It codes for CSAWPGTGANVLTF.

As concerns this clone: One end of the junction does not line up with germline, which may come from a read error. This rearrangement joins TRBV5-1 to TRBJ2-3, with D maybe TRBD2 (6 bases). The V gene's germline CDR1 is SGHRS and CDR2 YFSETQ. The CDR3 is made up of 16 amino acids. For the CDR3, the DNA is TGCACCAGCAGCTTGGAGGGCCCGCAGTTCACAGATACGCAGTATTTT. This translates into CTSSLEGPQFTDTQYF.

CDR3 region: CASSQGAEETQYF. For the CDR3, the DNA is TGTGCCAGCAGTCAAGGGGCAGAAGAGACCCAGTACTTC. The V gene is TRBV12-3 or TRBV12-4, the J gene TRBJ2-5, with D possibly matching TRBD1 (5 bases). Trimming left V 5 bases short and J 3 bases short, with 10 bases between. The CDR3 extends over 13 amino acids.

The chain links TRBV2 to TRBJ1-2; D is unresolved. This CDR3 spans 14 amino acids. The germline CDR1 and CDR2 sequences are SNHLY and FYNNEI. With 0 bases removed from V and 8 bases from J, the gap between germline ends came to 13 bases. Here the CDR3 reads CASSEARPDKGYTF. CDR3 bases: TGTGCCAGCAGTGAAGCCAGGCCCGATAAAGGCTACACCTTC.

In its sample, this clone was seen many times. This chain links TRBV16 with TRBJ1-5; D is uncertain. CDR3 length: 15 residues. V was trimmed by 2 bases and J by 3 bases, leaving 11 bases between them. Germline V gives CDR1 KGHSY, CDR2 FQNENV. The CDR3 is CASSQARGPNQPQHF. DNA for the CDR3: TGTGCCAGCAGCCAAGCCCGCGGACCCAATCAGCCCCAGCATTTT.

J is TRBJ2-7 and V is TRBV7-6; D is unresolved. Germline loops: CDR1 SGHVS, CDR2 FNYEAQ. V lost 4 bases, J lost 2 bases, and 15 bases lay in between. The CDR3 has 15 amino acids. Here the CDR3 DNA reads TGTGCCAGCAGCTCGTCATTCGGAGATACCTACGAGCAGTACTTC. Protein sequence: CASSSSFGDTYEQYF.

This clone occurred many times. This chain uses TRBV9 with TRBJ1-1; D gene unclear. Deletions cut 0 bases from V and 3 bases from J, with 6 bases between. CDR1 and CDR2 from the germline V gene are SGDLS and YYNGEE. This CDR3 has 13 amino acids. CDR3 sequence reads: CASSVAAYTEAFF. The CDR3 DNA is TGTGCCAGCAGCGTAGCCGCCTACACTGAAGCTTTCTTT.

Details on this clone: Mismatch with germline at one junction end may stem from a read error. This chain's CDR3 is CASSFRLEADDQFF. The CDR3 region has the DNA TGTGCCAGCAGTTTCCGTCTCGAGGCCGATGATCAGTTCTTC. The chain recombines TRBV12-3 or TRBV12-4 with TRBJ2-1; D is undetermined. CDR3 size: 14 residues.

This clone was detected once. The chain recombines TRBV11-2 with TRBJ1-2, with D possibly TRBD1 on 5 matching bases. Trimming shortened V by 6 bases and J by 4 bases, and 12 bases separated the two germline ends. This CDR3 comprises 13 residues. The germline V gene encodes CDR1 SGHAT and CDR2 FQNNGV. CDR3 amino acids: CASSTGSPYGYTF. The CDR3, as DNA: TGTGCCAGCAGTACAGGAAGTCCCTATGGCTACACCTTC.

The J gene is TRBJ2-7, the V gene TRBV5-1; D not certain. The CDR3 spans 15 residues. V lost 0 bases to trimming and J lost 2 bases, with 12 bases between them. Germline loops: CDR1 SGHRS, CDR2 YFSETQ. The CDR3 bases are TGCGCCAGCAGCTTGGCCTCGACCGCGACCTACGAGCAGTACTTC. Its translation: CASSLASTATYEQYF.

There are a few counts of this clone. The chain uses TRBV12-3 or TRBV12-4 and TRBJ2-7, with TRBD1 as a possible D gene (5 bases). The germline V and J ends were trimmed by 5 bases and 3 bases, with 8 bases remaining between them. The CDR3 length is 12 residues. The CDR3 here is CASSPQDYEQYF. DNA of the CDR3: TGTGCCAGCAGTCCACAGGACTACGAGCAGTACTTC.

The sample holds a few counts of this clone. The genes are TRBV6-5 and TRBJ2-7; 9 bases align to TRBD1. J lost 2 bases, V lost 2 bases, and 4 bases had no gene match. The CDR3 runs to 15 residues. CDR1 MNHEY and CDR2 SVGAGI come from the germline V gene. CDR3 in DNA: TGTGCCAGCAGTTACCAACAGGGGGCCCCCTACGAGCAGTACTTC. This gives the protein CASSYQQGAPYEQYF.

This clone is labeled as medium-sized. The V gene is TRBV12-3 or TRBV12-4, the J gene TRBJ1-6, with TRBD1 as a possible D gene (5 bases). The length of the CDR3 is 15 residues. Trimming removed 6 bases from V and 7 bases from J, with 16 bases in between. The CDR3 DNA sequence: TGTGCCAGCAGCCCTCCGGGACGGGGAAATTCACCCCTCCACTTT. Amino acids: CASSPPGRGNSPLHF.

This clone is medium-sized. This rearrangement joins TRBV6-5 to TRBJ1-3; no firm D call. CDR1 and CDR2 (germline): MNHEY, SVGAGI. The CDR3 covers 16 residues. V dropped 0 bases and J dropped 2 bases, with 11 bases sitting between them. In DNA, the CDR3 is TGTGCCAGCAGTTACTCAGTGGGGTTACCTGGAAACACCATATATTTT. Translated, it gives CASSYSVGLPGNTIYF.